The sequence of this TCR beta chain was determined in a study of naive and memory T cell subsets. General study findings and limits: Especially in CD8 cells, naive repertoires contained a few larger clonotypes, possibly CD45RA-re-expressing memory cells.

Germline V gives CDR1 SGHVS, CDR2 FNYEAQ. The CDR3 runs to 13 residues. The V end was cut by 5 bases, the J end by 2 bases, with 10 bases between. An equimolar mix of two oligonucleotides served as the beta constant-region primer for TRBC1 and TRBC2. The ligated cDNA underwent four PCR rounds using SP2 and nested alpha and beta constant-region primers. Each CDR3 protein is one row after TCRdb ran MiXCR on the UMI-ligation and nested PCR reads. Among 130,000 to 150,000 distinct CDR3 sequences listed, 22% were seen once. Of note for this clonotype: Its antigen is not known.

The TCR sequence derives from a human donor in good health. The rearrangement joins TRBV7-6 to TRBJ2-7; D may match TRBD1 or TRBD2 (5 bases each). The sequenced material came from naive CD4+ T cells from blood. CDR3 nucleotide sequence: TGTGCCAGCAGCCCCAGGGACCCCTACGAGCAGTACTTC. The encoded protein is CASSPRDPYEQYF.